The rows below give T cell receptor beta chains drawn from one sample of a study of T cells in Graves' hyperthyroidism and ophthalmopathy. TCRdb passed the multiplex PCR reads through MiXCR, listing each CDR3 protein once. Among some 370,000 distinct CDR3 sequences, roughly 17% were seen once, and the ten largest hold around 35%. Sequenced material: blood. All receptors come from a woman aged 30 to 39 with Graves' hyperthyroidism that later progressed to Graves' ophthalmopathy. CDR3s include the opening cysteine and the closing phenylalanine or tryptophan. D genes are given only for firm matches. Some rows mark clone size as missing; the rest say once, few, many or name a class of expanded clone.

J,V,D,size,DNA,CDR3
TRBJ1-2,TRBV2,TRBD1,many,TGTGCCAGCAGGGACAGGGGGAACTATGGCTACACCTTC,CASRDRGNYGYTF
TRBJ1-1,TRBV25-1,-,-,TGTGCCAGCAAGGACGGGAACACTGAAGCTTTCTTT,CASKDGNTEAFF
TRBJ2-7,TRBV3-1,-,few,TGTGCCAGCAGCCAAGATCTTTTGGTTGCAGAGATGAATCCCTACGAGCAGTACTTC,CASSQDLLVAEMNPYEQYF
TRBJ2-5,TRBV6-1,-,many,TGTGCCAGCAGTGGCCTCACAGGGCTTGGAGAGACCCAGTACTTC,CASSGLTGLGETQYF
TRBJ1-1,TRBV27,-,many,TGTGCCAGCAGGTTTATGGCAGAGACACTAGAAGCTTTCTTT,CASRFMAETLEAFF
TRBJ1-3,TRBV30,-,-,TGTGCCTGGAGTAAGACTGGAAACACCATATATTTT,CAWSKTGNTIYF
TRBJ2-2,TRBV27,-,many,TGTGCCAGCACCTCGCTAGGACCCCACGGCGGGGAGCTGTTTTTT,CASTSLGPHGGELFF
TRBJ1-1,TRBV18,TRBD1,-,TGTGCCAGCTCACCACCGTCAGGGGGCTACACTGAAGCTTTCTTT,CASSPPSGGYTEAFF
TRBJ2-1,TRBV6-1,-,few,TGTGCCAGTGGACTTGGACAGCCTATTATCAATGAGCAGTTCTTC,CASGLGQPIINEQFF
TRBJ2-1,TRBV19,TRBD2,-,TGTGCCAGTAGTCCTCATCCTAGCGGGGGGGCCTACAATGAGCAGTTCTTC,CASSPHPSGGAYNEQFF
TRBJ2-2,TRBV19,TRBD1,few,TGTGCCAGTAGTACCGGGACAGGGGTCAACACCGGGGAGCTGTTTTTT,CASSTGTGVNTGELFF
TRBJ1-5,TRBV12-3/TRBV12-4,-,many,TGTGCCAGCAGTTTAGGAACAGCTCAGCCCCAGCATTTT,CASSLGTAQPQHF
TRBJ2-7,TRBV13,-,-,TGTGCCAGCAGGATGGGCACACACTACGAGCAGTACTTC,CASRMGTHYEQYF
TRBJ2-2,TRBV29-1,-,many,TGCAGCGTTGTGCCTGGGGGCGCGGCCGGGGAGCTGTTTTTT,CSVVPGGAAGELFF
TRBJ1-2,TRBV30,-,few,TGTGCCTGGAGTGTACTTGGAGGCCATGGCTACACCTTC,CAWSVLGGHGYTF
TRBJ2-7,TRBV28,TRBD2,few,TGTGCCAGCAACGGGGTTTTGAGCGGGGGGTACGAGCAGTACTTC,CASNGVLSGGYEQYF
TRBJ2-5,TRBV2,-,many,TGTGCCAGCACACTCTCGGGTAGCTTAAAGACCCAGTACTTC,CASTLSGSLKTQYF
TRBJ2-3,TRBV5-6,-,-,TGTGCCAGCAGCTGGGGGGCGGCCCGCACAGATACGCAGTATTTT,CASSWGAARTDTQYF
TRBJ1-5,TRBV6-1,-,-,TGTGCCAGCAGGCCTCGCCCCTCAGGGTCGGTACATCAGCCCCAGCATTTT,CASRPRPSGSVHQPQHF
TRBJ2-1,TRBV3-1,TRBD1,-,TGTGCCAGCAGCCACGGACAGGGGGCGTGGAATGAGCAGTTCTTC,CASSHGQGAWNEQFF
TRBJ1-4,TRBV5-4,-,-,TGTGCCAGCAGCCACAAGCTCGGGGGATCAACTAATGAAAAACTGTTTTTT,CASSHKLGGSTNEKLFF
TRBJ2-1,TRBV2,TRBD1,many,TGTGCCAGCAGCGGACAGGGGCACTATGAGCAGTTCTTC,CASSGQGHYEQFF
TRBJ1-2,TRBV4-1,-,few,TGCGCCAGCAGCCACGAAAGGGGGGCTGGTAACTATGGCTACACCTTC,CASSHERGAGNYGYTF
TRBJ2-1,TRBV5-1,TRBD2,few,TGCGCCAGCAGCTTCGGGACTAGCGGCGGTCATTACAATGAGCAGTTCTTC,CASSFGTSGGHYNEQFF
TRBJ1-5,TRBV19,-,-,TGTGCCAGTATGGGGAAGGAATATAGCAATCAGCCCCAGCATTTT,CASMGKEYSNQPQHF
TRBJ2-2,TRBV25-1,TRBD2,many,TGTGCCAGCAGTGATGGCGGGGGGAACACCGGGGAGCTGTTTTTT,CASSDGGGNTGELFF
TRBJ2-7,TRBV20-1,TRBD2,many,TGCAGTGCTAGAGATGGAACTAGCGTTGCCTACGAGCAGTACTTC,CSARDGTSVAYEQYF
TRBJ2-2,TRBV5-4,-,-,TGTGCCAGCAGCCCGGGACTGAGCACCGGGGAGCTGTTTTTT,CASSPGLSTGELFF
TRBJ1-4,TRBV4-1,-,many,TGCGCCAGCAGCCAAGATCCGGGACGGACTAATGAAAAACTGTTTTTT,CASSQDPGRTNEKLFF
TRBJ2-4,TRBV7-2,TRBD2,many,TGTGCCAGCAGCTTAGGCGGGGGGTTAGCCAAAAACATTCAGTACTTC,CASSLGGGLAKNIQYF
TRBJ2-1,TRBV7-6,-,many,TGTGCCAGCACCCCCCCTCGTGGGGGCGGGCAGTTCTTC,CASTPPRGGGQFF
TRBJ1-6,TRBV12-3/TRBV12-4,-,many,TGTGCCAGCAGCTACTCCGCCGGATCCTATAATTCACCCCTCCACTTT,CASSYSAGSYNSPLHF
TRBJ2-1,TRBV2,-,many,TGTGCCAGCACCCTATCGAATGAGCAGTTCTTC,CASTLSNEQFF
TRBJ2-3,TRBV20-1,-,many,TGCAGTGCTAGGGACGGAGTTACGCAGTATTTT,CSARDGVTQYF
TRBJ2-2,TRBV5-1,-,few,TGCGCCACCCGGACCGACACCGGGGAGCTGTTTTTT,CATRTDTGELFF
TRBJ2-5,TRBV28,TRBD2,many,TGTGCCAGCAGTTCCCGAGGCCGGGAGGGGGGGGAGACCCAGTACTTC,CASSSRGREGGETQYF
TRBJ2-7,TRBV2,TRBD2,many,TGTGCCAGCAGTGAAGGGGGACTAGGGACTAGCGAGCAGTACTTC,CASSEGGLGTSEQYF
TRBJ1-1,TRBV29-1,-,-,TGCAGCGTTGACGGGGTTCTGGGAGATACTGAAGCTTTCTTT,CSVDGVLGDTEAFF
TRBJ1-5,TRBV24-1,-,many,TGTGCCACCAGTGATGGAGCCAGGGGTGGCAATCAGCCCCAGCATTTT,CATSDGARGGNQPQHF
TRBJ2-1,TRBV7-9,TRBD1,many,TGTGCCAGCAGCTTTCGACCGGGACAGGGGGAGAAGTTCGATGAGCAGTTCTTC,CASSFRPGQGEKFDEQFF
TRBJ2-5,TRBV7-6,-,few,TGTGCCAGCAGCCCGCGGTGGAGGGACAGTGTGACTAAGACCCGGTACTTC,CASSPRWRDSVTKTRYF
TRBJ1-5,TRBV19,-,many,TGTGCCAGTAAGAGGGCAGATGGGCGCCAGCCCCAGCATTTT,CASKRADGRQPQHF
TRBJ1-2,TRBV27,-,many,TGTGCCAGCAGTTTATCGGGACCATTGTTGGACTATGGCTACACCTTC,CASSLSGPLLDYGYTF
TRBJ2-5,TRBV6-1,TRBD2,few,TGTGCCAGCAGAGGCCCCGAGACTAGCGGGAGGGCCGACGTGTTTTGGTGGTACTTC,CASRGPETSGRADVFWWYF
TRBJ2-3,TRBV29-1,-,many,TGCAGCGCCAGGCCACAGGGAGGCTCAGATACGCAGTATTTT,CSARPQGGSDTQYF
TRBJ2-1,TRBV29-1,-,many,TGCAGCGTTGAAGATCGGAACAGACTCTCCTACAATGAGCAGTTCTTC,CSVEDRNRLSYNEQFF
TRBJ2-5,TRBV4-3,TRBD1,-,TGCGCCAGCAGCCAAGATCCTCGGACAGGAACCCAAGAGACCCAGTACTTC,CASSQDPRTGTQETQYF
TRBJ2-1,TRBV6-1,-,many,TGTGCCAGCAGAGCCACAGGGTGGAGCAATGAGCAGTTCTTC,CASRATGWSNEQFF
TRBJ2-5,TRBV19,TRBD2,many,TGTGCCAGTAGTATACGTGGGACTAGCGGGGGGGCCGGGGAGACCCAGTACTTC,CASSIRGTSGGAGETQYF
TRBJ2-7,TRBV6-1,-,-,TGTGCCAGCAGTGAAGGACCGAGCTTCTCTACCTACGAGCAGTACTTC,CASSEGPSFSTYEQYF